This T cell receptor (beta chain) originates from a study of OX40 agonist ivuxolimab in advanced cancers. TCRdb's copy holds only in-frame clones and misses some; the assay was immunoSEQ multiplex PCR. The table includes 70,000 or so clones, roughly 84% detected once. The CDR3 totals 16 residues. In germline, CDR1 is SGHVS, CDR2 FQNEAQ. V was pared by 0 bases and J by 6 bases, with 15 bases between. Details on this clone: The antigen remains undetermined.

It was autoimmune disease history or systemic immunosuppression that excluded patients. Whole-study results and caveats: CD4+ and CD8+ T cells in blood underwent clonal expansion by week 6 at 0.1 to 3.0 mg/kg.

This specimen consisted of CD4+ or CD8+ T cells sorted from blood, obtained in a trial of the OX40 agonist ivuxolimab. The TCR was taken from an adult with an advanced solid tumor such as melanoma, head and neck, liver or kidney cancer. J is TRBJ2-1 and V is TRBV7-8; D perhaps matches TRBD2 (5 bases). In DNA, the CDR3 is TGTGCCAGCAGCTTAGCTGCGCCAGGACTGGCCAATGAGCAGTTCTTC. It specifies CASSLAAPGLANEQFF. Based on the CDR3 plus reference TRBV7-8 and TRBJ2-1, the full variable domain is GAGVSQSPRYKVAKRGQDVALRCDPISGHVSLFWYQQALGQGPEFLTYFQNEAQLDKSGLPSDRFFAERPEGSVSTLKIQRTQQEDSAVYLCASSLAAPGLANEQFFGPGTRLTVL.